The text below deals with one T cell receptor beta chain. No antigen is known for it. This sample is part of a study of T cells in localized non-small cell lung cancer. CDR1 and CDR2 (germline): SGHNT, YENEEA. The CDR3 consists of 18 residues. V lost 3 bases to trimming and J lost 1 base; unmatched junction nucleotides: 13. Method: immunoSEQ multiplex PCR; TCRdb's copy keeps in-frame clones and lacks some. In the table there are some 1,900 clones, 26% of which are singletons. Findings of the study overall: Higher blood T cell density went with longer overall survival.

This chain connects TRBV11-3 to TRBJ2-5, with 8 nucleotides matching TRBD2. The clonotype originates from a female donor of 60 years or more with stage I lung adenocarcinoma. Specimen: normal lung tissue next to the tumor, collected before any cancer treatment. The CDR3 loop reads CASSLEGSGAGFQETQYF. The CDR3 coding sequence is TGTGCCAGCAGCTTGGAGGGTAGCGGGGCAGGATTCCAAGAGACCCAGTACTTC.